The T cell receptor beta chain described here comes from a study of T cell responses to AZD1222 COVID-19 vaccine. General study results and limits: The repertoires were collected only after the peak T cell response. Among the donors, most were white British and more were female, and clonal diversity was possibly underestimated. Regions 160-218 and 743-854 dominated among vaccine-associated CD4 TCRs spanning spike.

Whether given at about 4 or about 12 weeks, second doses were pooled. V gave up 2 bases and J gave up 6 bases, with 4 bases separating them. The CDR3 has 11 residues. The germline gives CDR1 SGHTA, CDR2 FQGNSA. In the case of this clone: Its specificity is unknown.

Profiling relied on immunoSEQ multiplex PCR, and the TCRdb table lists in-frame clones only, not all of them. The sample holds about 200,000 clones, 90% to 95% seen once. This sequence joins TRBV7-2 and TRBJ1-1; D call uncertain. The sequencing used peripheral blood, collected 28 days after the second AZD1222 dose. The receptor was isolated from an adult who received the AZD1222 COVID-19 vaccine. CDR3 protein: CASSLTAEAFF. Here the CDR3 DNA reads TGTGCCAGCAGCTTAACCGCTGAAGCTTTCTTT. Together with reference TRBV7-2 and TRBJ1-1, the CDR3 gives the full variable domain: GAGVSQSPSNKVTEKGKDVELRCDPISGHTALYWYRQSLGQGLEFLIYFQGNSAPDKSGLPSDRFSAERTGGSVSTLTIQRTQQEDSAVYLCASSLTAEAFFGQGTRLTVV.